The entry below gives a single T cell receptor (beta chain) sequence along with its context. In the original workflow: For nucleated cells, counts were estimated from reference gene primer amplification. TCRdb keeps only in-frame clones here, not all; method: immunoSEQ multiplex PCR. Clone size and V and J calls were adopted from that table, with D and trimming inferred from the DNA. The sample consists of approximately 76,000 clones, approximately 80% of them appearing once. The data were obtained in a study of blood T cell repertoires in COVID-19. Background on the study: Spain, Italy and the United States supplied samples that represented acute and convalescent COVID-19. Sample material is recorded as cDNA or gDNA derived from T cells, B-cell-depleted T cells, or PBMCs.

Germline-derived CDR1 and CDR2 are LGHDT and YNNKEL (reference sequence). The CDR3 length is 13 residues. Trimming cost V 4 bases and J 1 base, with 7 bases left between them. This receptor was obtained from a man aged 50 or older with acute or convalescent COVID-19. Input material: peripheral blood. The gene calls are TRBV3-1 (or the pseudogene TRBV3-2) and TRBJ1-1; no clear D. DNA for the CDR3: TGTGCCAGCAGCCGCGTCTCGAACACTGAAGCTTTCTTT. It translates to CASSRVSNTEAFF.